The next 32 T cell receptor beta chains were all read from a single sample in a study of pediatric ulcerative colitis. Clones were sequenced by immunoSEQ multiplex PCR, and TCRdb holds only the in-frame ones, with some missing. The sample contains 55,000 to 80,000 clones, 70% to 85% of which appear only once. Source material: blood. The receptors derive from a boy aged 5 to 17 with moderate ulcerative colitis.

This clone turned up a few times. This sequence joins TRBV9 and TRBJ1-1; unclear D gene. Germline V gives CDR1 SGDLS, CDR2 YYNGEE. V was cut by 3 bases and J by 8 bases, with 11 bases left in between. The CDR3 length is 12 residues. The CDR3 loop reads CASSGPLGEAFF. CDR3 coding DNA: TGTGCCAGCAGCGGACCGTTGGGGGAAGCTTTCTTT. The full variable domain, completed using reference TRBV9 and TRBJ1-1, is DSGVTQTPKHLITATGQRVTLRCSPRSGDLSVYWYQQSLDQGLQFLIQYYNGEERAKGNILERFSAQQFPDLHSELNLSSLELGDSALYFCASSGPLGEAFFGQGTRLTVV.

The gene calls are TRBV19 and TRBJ1-2; D remains ambiguous. This CDR3 is built from 17 residues. Per germline, CDR1 LNHDA and CDR2 SQIVND (reference sequence). V gave up 2 bases and J gave up 4 bases, with 20 bases separating them. CDR3 in amino acids: CASSIILSVTGSYGYTF. The DNA of the CDR3 is TGTGCCAGTAGTATAATCTTGTCGGTGACTGGGTCCTATGGCTACACCTTC.

This chain links TRBV25-1 with TRBJ2-2; D uncertain. The CDR3 runs to 15 residues. The germline V gene encodes CDR1 MGHDK and CDR2 SYGVNS. V was clipped by 3 bases and J by 1 base, with 9 bases between them. The CDR3 DNA is TGTGCCAGCAGTGATAGGCAAGTGAACACCGGGGAGCTGTTTTTT. This codes for CASSDRQVNTGELFF.

The chain employs TRBV5-1 and TRBJ2-3; 8 bases align to TRBD2. Germline CDR1 SGHRS, CDR2 YFSETQ. The junction had 4 bases not matched to a gene; V was cut back by 1 base and J by 3 bases. CDR3 length: 15 residues. For the CDR3, the DNA is TGCGCCAGCAGCTTGTCTCTAGCGGGTACAGATACGCAGTATTTT. The encoded protein is CASSLSLAGTDTQYF.

The CDR3 sequence: CAISGQGRVADTQYF. The CDR3 region has the DNA TGTGCCATCAGCGGACAGGGTAGGGTTGCGGATACGCAGTATTTT. J is TRBJ2-3 and V is TRBV10-3; TRBD1 aligns across 8 bases. The CDR3 is 15 residues long. V gave up 6 bases and J gave up 6 bases; unmatched junction bases: 11. Per germline, CDR1 ENHRY and CDR2 SYGVKD.

The chain employs TRBV29-1 and TRBJ1-1; weak D call: TRBD1 (6 bases). Germline V lookup: CDR1 SQVTM, CDR2 ANQGSEA. V lost 6 bases and J 6 bases, leaving 23 bases between the germline ends. The CDR3 consists of 15 residues. CDR3: CSVVTDDRWGAEAFF. DNA of the CDR3: TGCAGCGTCGTTACGGATGACAGGTGGGGCGCTGAAGCTTTCTTT.

In its sample, this clone was seen a few times. DNA for the CDR3: TGTGCCAGTAGTATAGATAAGTATGGCTACACCTTC. This translates into CASSIDKYGYTF. V is TRBV19 and J is TRBJ1-2; D is undetermined. This CDR3 is built from 12 residues. Germline CDR1 and CDR2: LNHDA and SQIVND (reference sequence). The V and J ends lost 0 bases and 5 bases respectively, with 4 bases between them.

The J gene is TRBJ1-1, the V gene TRBV27; D gene uncertain. V lost 6 bases and J 3 bases, leaving 11 bases between the germline ends. This CDR3 is 13 amino acids long. From germline, CDR1 is MNHEY and CDR2 SMNVEV (reference sequence). The DNA of the CDR3 is TGTGCCAGCAGCCCTCGGCTTCACACTGAAGCTTTCTTT. This translates into CASSPRLHTEAFF.

The J gene is TRBJ2-6, the V gene TRBV5-1; D not resolved. The V gene's germline CDR1 is SGHRS and CDR2 YFSETQ. The CDR3 is 17 residues long. V lost 0 bases and J 0 bases, leaving 10 bases between the germline ends. The CDR3 protein is CASSLGVSPSGANVLTF. Here the CDR3 DNA reads TGCGCCAGCAGCTTGGGAGTGAGTCCCTCTGGGGCCAACGTCCTGACTTTC.

This clone was counted between two and nine times. J is TRBJ1-2 and V is TRBV4-1, with a tentative D call TRBD1 (5 bases). The germline V gene encodes CDR1 MGHRA and CDR2 YSYEKL. This CDR3 is built from 14 residues. The V gene lost 2 bases and the J gene lost 3 bases, with 10 bases spanning the gap. CDR3 loop: CASSQFSTDYGYTF. The CDR3 coding sequence is TGCGCCAGCAGCCAATTTTCGACAGACTATGGCTACACCTTC.

The chain links TRBV7-8 to TRBJ2-6; D ambiguous. V lost 1 base to trimming and J lost 0 bases, with 4 bases between them. Germline CDR1 is SGHVS and CDR2 is FQNEAQ. The CDR3 is 15 residues long. CDR3 bases: TGTGCCAGCAGCTTAGTACTCTCTGGGGCCAACGTCCTGACTTTC. Encoded protein: CASSLVLSGANVLTF.

The genes are TRBV5-6 and TRBJ2-4, with D perhaps matching TRBD2 (6 bases). This CDR3 is built from 13 residues. Per the germline V gene, CDR1 is SGHDT and CDR2 is YYEEEE. Trimming pared 4 bases from V and 2 bases from J, leaving 7 bases between. This CDR3 reads CASSGGTKNIQYF. In DNA form, the CDR3 reads TGTGCCAGCAGCGGGGGGACCAAAAACATTCAGTACTTC.

The rearrangement uses TRBV5-6 and TRBJ1-2; D is undetermined. CDR3 length: 12 amino acids. V lost 0 bases and J lost 6, with 6 bases in between. Germline CDR1 and CDR2: SGHDT and YYEEEE. The CDR3 here is CASSLGTDGYTF. CDR3 DNA: TGTGCCAGCAGCTTGGGCACGGATGGCTACACCTTC.

The gene calls are TRBV29-1 and TRBJ1-2; D call uncertain. The CDR3 totals 14 residues. The V gene's germline CDR1 is SQVTM and CDR2 ANQGSEA. Trimming left V 6 bases short and J 8 bases short, with 22 bases between. The CDR3 nucleotides are TGCAGCGTCCAGGCGGGCGGGGTGCTGGGCGGCTACACCTTC. Protein sequence: CSVQAGGVLGGYTF.

The gene calls are TRBV18 and TRBJ2-7; 11 bases are shared with TRBD1. J was trimmed by 5 bases and V by 2 bases; bases with no gene match: 2. The CDR3 spans 14 residues. Per the germline V gene, CDR1 is KGHSH and CDR2 is LQKENI. CDR3: CASSPWDRGDEQYF. CDR3 in DNA: TGTGCCAGCTCACCATGGGACAGGGGGGACGAGCAGTACTTC.

The V call is TRBV18, the J call TRBJ1-1; 10 nucleotides align to TRBD1. Germline CDR1 and CDR2: KGHSH and LQKENI. CDR3 length: 15 amino acids. V lost 6 bases to trimming and J lost 0 bases; unmatched junction nucleotides: 4. The CDR3 DNA follows: TGTGCCAGCTCGGGACAGGGGAGGGTGAACACTGAAGCTTTCTTT. Protein sequence: CASSGQGRVNTEAFF.

V is TRBV6-6 and J is TRBJ1-3; D uncertain. V was shortened by 2 bases and J by 0 bases, with 11 bases between the two germline ends. The CDR3 sequence is 16 residues long. Looked up from germline, CDR1 is MNHNY and CDR2 is SVGAGI (reference sequence). The CDR3 coding sequence is TGTGCCAGCAGTTACAGGTTGGGGAGCTCTGGAAACACCATATATTTT. This codes for CASSYRLGSSGNTIYF.

J is TRBJ1-1 and V is TRBV7-2, with D uncertain. Germline V gives CDR1 SGHTA, CDR2 FQGNSA. The V and J ends lost 2 bases and 1 base respectively, with 14 bases between them. CDR3 length equals 16 residues. CDR3 nucleotides: TGTGCCAGCAGCTTACAGGTGGTGACACCGAACACTGAAGCTTTCTTT. Its translation is CASSLQVVTPNTEAFF.

The J gene is TRBJ1-5, the V gene TRBV7-9; maybe TRBD1 (6 bases). This CDR3 is built from 16 residues. Germline CDR1 is SEHNR and CDR2 is FQNEAQ (reference sequence). Trimming removed 5 bases from V and 0 bases from J, with 14 bases in between. The CDR3 is CASSNMGGYSNQPQHF. In nucleotides, the CDR3 is TGTGCCAGCAGCAACATGGGGGGCTATAGCAATCAGCCCCAGCATTTT.

The rearrangement joins TRBV10-2 to TRBJ2-1; D gene ambiguous. V was cut by 0 bases and J by 5 bases, with 8 bases left in between. The germline V gene encodes CDR1 WSHSY and CDR2 SAAADI. The CDR3 is 14 residues long. The CDR3 DNA follows: TGCGCCAGCAGTGAGTCGGGGAAAAACAATGAGCAGTTCTTC. The encoded protein is CASSESGKNNEQFF.

This clone has only a few counts. This CDR3 is CASSPSGGEQYF. The CDR3 bases are TGTGCCAGCAGCCCATCAGGGGGCGAGCAGTACTTC. The chain recombines TRBV5-6 with TRBJ2-7; 7 nucleotides align to TRBD1. There are 12 residues in the CDR3. Germline V CDR1 and CDR2: SGHDT, YYEEEE. V shed 4 bases and J 6 bases; nucleotides not matched to a gene: 4.

There are a few counts of this clone. The chain carries TRBV29-1 and TRBJ1-2, with D possibly matching TRBD1 (6 bases). Germline V gene lookup returns CDR1 SQVTM and CDR2 ANQGSEA. The CDR3 is 12 amino acids. Trimming took off 6 bases at V and 5 bases at J, with 13 bases between the two ends. In nucleotides, the CDR3 is TGCAGCGTGGGGACAAGTGTATATGGCTACACCTTC. This codes for CSVGTSVYGYTF.

This clone was picked up one time. The V and J genes are TRBV2 and TRBJ2-7; 8 bases fit TRBD2. The CDR3 spans 15 residues. V trimming: 5 bases; J trimming: 1 base; junction bases outside the gene matches: 7. Germline values: CDR1 SNHLY, CDR2 FYNNEI. CDR3 region: CASSTSGGGSYEQYF. The CDR3 nucleotides are TGTGCCAGCAGTACCTCGGGGGGGGGTTCCTACGAGCAGTACTTC.

J is TRBJ1-5 and V is TRBV19, with TRBD1 matching over 7 bases. Germline-derived CDR1 and CDR2 are LNHDA and SQIVND (reference sequence). After removal of 3 bases from V and 6 bases from J, the junction contained 5 bases not matched to a gene. The CDR3 is 14 residues long. CDR3 bases: TGTGCCAGTAGTATCATCAGGGGGGCTCAGCCCCAGCATTTT. Translation: CASSIIRGAQPQHF. Filled out from reference TRBV19 and TRBJ1-5, the complete variable domain reads DGGITQSPKYLFRKEGQNVTLSCEQNLNHDAMYWYRQDPGQGLRLIYYSQIVNDFQKGDIAEGYSVSREKKESFPLTVTSAQKNPTAFYLCASSIIRGAQPQHFGDGTRLSIL.

The chain carries TRBV2 and TRBJ1-2, with D maybe TRBD1 (5 bases). The CDR3 length is 13 residues. V was cut by 8 bases and J by 2 bases, with 12 bases left in between. CDR1 and CDR2 from the germline V gene are SNHLY and FYNNEI. The CDR3 DNA sequence: TGTGCCAGCGGACCGCGGGGCAACTATGGCTACACCTTC. Translating it yields CASGPRGNYGYTF.

The V call is TRBV18, the J call TRBJ2-7, with D perhaps being TRBD1 or TRBD2 (6 bases each). V lost 1 base, J lost 2 bases, and 9 bases lay in between. Germline V gene sequence: CDR1 KGHSH, CDR2 LQKENI. The CDR3 is 14 residues long. CDR3 residues: CASSPRGAAYEQYF. CDR3 in DNA: TGTGCCAGCTCACCACGGGGGGCTGCCTACGAGCAGTACTTC.

The chain combines TRBV13 with TRBJ2-1; 9 nucleotides agree with TRBD2. The CDR3 spans 14 residues. The germline CDR1 and CDR2 sequences are PRHDT and FYEKMQ (reference sequence). Germline trimming cut 4 bases from V and 10 bases from J; bases unmatched to any gene: 8. CDR3 nucleotide sequence: TGTGCCAGCAGCTCCGGCGGGGGGGCGACGGAGCAGTTCTTC. Protein sequence: CASSSGGGATEQFF.

The rearrangement links TRBV5-1 to TRBJ2-2, with 10 bases that match TRBD2. The germline CDR1 and CDR2 sequences are SGHRS and YFSETQ. After removal of 3 bases from V and 1 base from J, the junction contained 0 bases not matched to a gene. This CDR3 is built from 15 residues. The CDR3 loop reads CASSSSGGNTGELFF. The DNA of the CDR3 is TGCGCCAGCAGCTCTAGCGGGGGGAACACCGGGGAGCTGTTTTTT.

This clone showed up just a few times. The V and J genes are TRBV14 and TRBJ2-1; 10 bases align to TRBD2. V was clipped by 3 bases and J by 8 bases; unmatched bases: 7. Germline CDR1 reads SGHDN; CDR2 reads FVKESK. The CDR3 covers 15 residues. Here the CDR3 reads CASSQKAGGPYEQFF. The CDR3 bases are TGTGCCAGCAGCCAGAAAGCGGGGGGGCCCTATGAGCAGTTCTTC.

The chain has TRBV1 and TRBJ1-1; TRBD1 is the table's D call, not checked against the DNA. TRBV1 is a pseudogene segment. The length of the CDR3 is 14 residues. As DNA, the CDR3 is TGCACCAGCAGCCAAGTCGACAGAAACACTGAAGCTTTCTTT. Protein product: CTSSQVDRNTEAFF.

The chain joins TRBV10-1 to TRBJ2-5; TRBD2 matches at 10 bases. Germline V CDR1 and CDR2: WNHNN, SYGVQD (reference sequence). This CDR3 is 16 amino acids long. V lost 2 bases and J lost 3; bases outside the gene matches: 6. The CDR3 reads CASSEIRAGGKETQYF. CDR3 nucleotides: TGCGCCAGCAGTGAGATCCGAGCGGGGGGGAAAGAGACCCAGTACTTC.

The V gene is TRBV4-1, the J gene TRBJ2-5; D is ambiguous. V shed 5 bases and J shed 5 bases, with 18 bases lying between them. The CDR3 contains 15 residues. The germline CDR1 and CDR2 sequences are MGHRA and YSYEKL. This CDR3 reads CASSSRTRTFETQYF. CDR3 nucleotide sequence: TGCGCCAGCAGCTCGCGGACGAGGACCTTTGAGACCCAGTACTTC.